This entry concerns a single T cell receptor beta chain. Its antigen is currently unknown. Primers for the PCR totalled 60 Vbeta and 13 Jbeta. Method: immunoSEQ multiplex PCR; TCRdb's copy keeps in-frame clones and lacks some. The data hold 96,000 or so clones, with roughly 79% observed a single time. The data belong to a study of cytomegalovirus exposure and HLA in healthy donors. Whole-study findings and limits: Association of about 17,000 TCR beta sequences with HLA alleles was found at 0.05 false discovery rate in a later analysis. Reports state that TCR beta sequences accurately predicted most subjects' HLA-A and HLA-B alleles. Several V segments, TRBV6-2 and TRBV6-3 among them, could not be told apart and were dropped. There were reportedly fewer N-insertions in an Asian-associated ancestry cluster than the roughly 670-donor mean, in a later analysis.

V was pared by 2 bases and J by 2 bases, with 10 bases between. CDR1 and CDR2 (germline): SGHAT, FQNNGV. The CDR3 runs to 14 residues. Sample: PBMCs. This receptor was identified in a woman in her 70s in good health and CMV-seropositive. This chain connects TRBV11-2 to TRBJ2-7; D not resolved. This chain's CDR3 is CASSLRIGPYEQYF. CDR3 nucleotide sequence: TGTGCCAGCAGCTTACGTATCGGTCCCTACGAGCAGTACTTC.